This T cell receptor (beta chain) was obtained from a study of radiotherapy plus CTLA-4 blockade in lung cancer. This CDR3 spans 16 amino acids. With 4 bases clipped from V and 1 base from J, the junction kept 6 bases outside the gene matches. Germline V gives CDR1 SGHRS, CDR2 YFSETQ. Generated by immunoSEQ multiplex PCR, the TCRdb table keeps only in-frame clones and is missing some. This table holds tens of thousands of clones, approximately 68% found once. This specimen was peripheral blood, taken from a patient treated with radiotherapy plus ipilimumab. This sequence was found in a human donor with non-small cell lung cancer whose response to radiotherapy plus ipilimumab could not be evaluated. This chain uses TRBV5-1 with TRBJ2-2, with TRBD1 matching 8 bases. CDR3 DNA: TGCGCCAGCAGCCTTAGACAGGGGCAGAACACCGGGGAGCTGTTTTTT. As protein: CASSLRQGQNTGELFF.